This TCR beta chain is from a study of T cells in Graves' hyperthyroidism and ophthalmopathy. Using RNA transcripts as the source, TCR beta CDR3 regions were amplified. Using the HTBI primer set, a first-round RT-PCR was run on the TCR CDR3. TCRdb used MiXCR to reprocess the multiplex PCR reads, holding one entry per CDR3 protein. This sample has about 110,000 distinct CDR3 sequences, with roughly 15% found just once. This clonotype appeared once. This CDR3 region has 13 residues. Trimming took 8 bases from V and 4 from J, leaving 18 bases between them. Germline-derived CDR1 and CDR2 are DFQATT and SNEGSKA (reference sequence).

This TCR was sampled from a woman in her 50s with Graves' hyperthyroidism. The V and J genes are TRBV20-1 and TRBJ2-7, with unresolved D. Sequenced input: blood. As DNA, the CDR3 is TGCAGTTTTCCGCGCCCTCGTTCTTACGAGCAGTACTTC. Translated: CSFPRPRSYEQYF.